This is a list of T cell receptor beta chains from one sample in a study of blood T cell repertoires in COVID-19. This table comes from immunoSEQ multiplex PCR, and its TCRdb copy is limited to in-frame clones, with some not included. In the table there are about 240,000 clones, 82% of which are singletons. Sample: peripheral blood. All receptors come from a woman aged 70-85 years with acute or convalescent COVID-19. Both conserved end residues are part of each CDR3. A D gene is named only where the DNA matches it firmly. Not all rows give a size; the values are once, few, many and, for expanded clones, a class.

CASRADNEQFF TGTGCCAGCAGGGCGGACAATGAGCAGTTCTTC TRBV6-5 . TRBJ2-1 .
CASSFVTGPYEQYF TGTGCCAGCAGTTTTGTAACAGGGCCTTACGAGCAGTACTTC TRBV28 . TRBJ2-7 once
CAWSSWAGGGDTYGYTF TGTGCCTGGAGTTCCTGGGCAGGGGGCGGGGATACCTATGGCTACACCTTC TRBV30 TRBD1 TRBJ1-2 .
CASSQRGSSYNSPLHF TGTGCCAGCAGCCAACGTGGGAGCTCCTATAATTCACCCCTCCACTTT TRBV3-1/TRBV3-2 . TRBJ1-6 .
CASSPGTGYSEQYF TGTGCCAGCAGCCCCGGGACAGGGTATAGCGAGCAGTACTTC TRBV7-9 TRBD1 TRBJ2-7 few
CSVDSKEAVWNEQFF TGCAGCGTTGACTCAAAAGAGGCCGTTTGGAATGAGCAGTTCTTC TRBV29-1 . TRBJ2-1 .
CASSEAGTGWDKLSYTF TGTGCCAGCAGTGAAGCTGGGACAGGGTGGGACAAATTGAGCTACACCTTC TRBV6-1 TRBD1 TRBJ1-2 .
CASSAAGGGAYNEQFF TGTGCCAGCAGCGCCGCCGGCGGGGGGGCCTACAATGAGCAGTTCTTC TRBV9 TRBD2 TRBJ2-1 .
CASSARDRGGYGYTF TGTGCCAGCAGCGCCCGTGACAGGGGCGGTTATGGCTACACCTTC TRBV2 TRBD1 TRBJ1-2 .
CASSSRQSLHF TGTGCCAGCAGTTCCAGACAGTCCCTTCATTTT TRBV28 . TRBJ1-5 .
CAIRRGQTDYGYTF TGTGCCATCAGGCGGGGACAGACGGACTATGGCTACACCTTC TRBV10-3 TRBD1 TRBJ1-2 .
CASSGLAANYGYTF TGTGCCAGCAGTGGACTGGCAGCTAACTATGGCTACACCTTC TRBV2 . TRBJ1-2 .
CASSVTPGQGRNEQFF TGTGCCAGCAGCGTAACACCGGGACAGGGGAGGAATGAGCAGTTCTTC TRBV7-9 TRBD1 TRBJ2-1 once
CASSPPSKGMNTEAFF TGTGCCAGCTCCCCGCCGAGTAAGGGGATGAACACTGAAGCTTTCTTT TRBV18 . TRBJ1-1 .
CARNRNSGSYGYTF TGTGCCCGGAATCGAAATTCAGGGTCCTATGGCTACACCTTC TRBV30 . TRBJ1-2 .
CASSLDRDTEAFF TGCGCCAGCAGCTTGGACAGGGACACTGAAGCTTTCTTT TRBV5-1 . TRBJ1-1 .
CASSPGQRGYTF TGTGCCAGCAGCCCCGGACAGCGTGGCTACACCTTC TRBV12-3/TRBV12-4 . TRBJ1-2 .
CASSSRQGTEQYF TGTGCCAGCAGCTCCCGACAGGGCACCGAGCAGTACTTC TRBV11-3 TRBD1 TRBJ2-7 once
CASSESDKPSNQPQHF TGTGCCAGCAGTGAATCGGACAAACCCAGCAATCAGCCCCAGCATTTT TRBV2 . TRBJ1-5 .
CASSPRTGISYGYTF TGTGCCAGCAGCCCCCGGACAGGAATCTCCTATGGCTACACCTTC TRBV7-2 TRBD1 TRBJ1-2 .
CASSLTGQGSAGNTIYF TGTGCCAGCAGTCTCACCGGACAGGGTTCCGCTGGAAACACCATATATTTT TRBV28 TRBD1 TRBJ1-3 .
CASSQDPGVGVRRYEQYF TGCGCCAGCAGCCAAGATCCTGGGGTCGGGGTTAGGCGCTACGAGCAGTACTTC TRBV4-1 . TRBJ2-7 .
CASSYRSSDGYTF TGTGCCAGCAGTTACCGCTCATCGGATGGCTACACCTTC TRBV6-5 . TRBJ1-2 many
CASSLQNYGYTF TGTGCCAGCAGCTTGCAAAACTATGGCTACACCTTC TRBV5-6 . TRBJ1-2 many
CASSFRQGVGFDTEAFF TGTGCCAGCAGCTTCCGACAGGGGGTCGGTTTCGACACTGAAGCTTTCTTT TRBV11-2 TRBD1 TRBJ1-1 .
CASSPGQPNGYTF TGTGCCAGCAGCCCGGGACAGCCCAATGGCTACACCTTC TRBV6-5 TRBD1 TRBJ1-2 once
CASSVRQSQETQYF TGTGCCAGCAGCGTACGACAGTCACAAGAGACCCAGTACTTC TRBV7-9 . TRBJ2-5 .
CASSLSDRDYGYTF TGTGCCAGCAGCCTATCGGACAGGGACTATGGCTACACCTTC TRBV7-9 TRBD1 TRBJ1-2 .
CASSVDPTGYNSPLHF TGTGCCAGCAGCGTAGACCCTACAGGGTATAATTCACCCCTCCACTTT TRBV9 . TRBJ1-6 once
CASRLNSATNEKLFF TGTGCCAGCAGGCTTAACAGTGCAACTAATGAAAAACTGTTTTTT TRBV7-2 . TRBJ1-4 few
CASSQGRYYGYTF TGCGCCAGCAGCCAAGGTAGATACTATGGCTACACCTTC TRBV4-1 . TRBJ1-2 .
CASSYLLAGQIEQYF TGTGCCAGCAGTTATCTACTAGCGGGCCAAATAGAGCAGTACTTC TRBV6-5 TRBD2 TRBJ2-7 .
CASSGRYNEQFF TGTGCCAGTAGTGGCAGATACAATGAGCAGTTCTTC TRBV19 . TRBJ2-1 .
CASSYGLSSYNEQFF TGTGCCAGCAGTTATGGTCTAAGCTCCTACAATGAGCAGTTCTTC TRBV6-2/TRBV6-3 . TRBJ2-1 .
CAISDSLSYEQYF TGTGCCATCAGTGATTCCCTGTCCTACGAGCAGTACTTC TRBV10-3 . TRBJ2-7 .
CASSLWDRETQYF TGTGCCAGCAGTCTCTGGGACAGGGAGACCCAGTACTTC TRBV27 TRBD1 TRBJ2-5 .
CASSVGTSGDDNEQFF TGTGCCAGCAGCGTGGGCACTAGCGGGGACGACAATGAGCAGTTCTTC TRBV9 TRBD2 TRBJ2-1 .
CASSEWGHLSYEQYF TGCGCCAGCAGTGAATGGGGACACCTCTCCTACGAGCAGTACTTC TRBV10-2 . TRBJ2-7 few
CASTGAGGAFF TGTGCCAGCACCGGGGCAGGGGGTGCTTTCTTT TRBV3-1/TRBV3-2 TRBD1 TRBJ1-1 .
CASSSGTGRYEQYF TGTGCCAGCTCATCCGGGACAGGGAGGTACGAGCAGTACTTC TRBV18 TRBD1 TRBJ2-7 .
CASSPPGALIYGYTF TGTGCCAGCAGTCCCCCAGGGGCTCTCATCTATGGCTACACCTTC TRBV28 . TRBJ1-2 once
CASSQGQGIADTQYF TGTGCCAGCAGCCAAGGCCAGGGGATCGCAGATACGCAGTATTTT TRBV4-2 . TRBJ2-3 .